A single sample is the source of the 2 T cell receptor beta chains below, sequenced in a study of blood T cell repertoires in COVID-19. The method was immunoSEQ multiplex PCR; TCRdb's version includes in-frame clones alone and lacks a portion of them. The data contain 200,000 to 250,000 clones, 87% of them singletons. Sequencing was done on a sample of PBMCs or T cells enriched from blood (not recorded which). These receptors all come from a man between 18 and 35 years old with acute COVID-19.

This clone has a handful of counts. The CDR3 nucleotides read TGTGCCAGCAGTTTTTATGGGACAGGGACCTACGAGCAGTACTTC. This sequence encodes CASSFYGTGTYEQYF. The genes are TRBV27 and TRBJ2-7; 9 bases agree with TRBD1. Germline CDR1 reads MNHEY; CDR2 reads SMNVEV (reference sequence). There are 15 residues in the CDR3. V trimming: 3 bases; J trimming: 2 bases; junction bases outside the gene matches: 5.

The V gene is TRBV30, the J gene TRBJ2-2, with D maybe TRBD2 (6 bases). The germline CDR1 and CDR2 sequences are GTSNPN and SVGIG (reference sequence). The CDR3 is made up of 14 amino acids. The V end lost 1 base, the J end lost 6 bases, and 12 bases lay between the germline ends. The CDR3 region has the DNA TGTGCCTGGAGTGAGGAACTAGCCCCCGGGGAGCTGTTTTTT. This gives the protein CAWSEELAPGELFF.